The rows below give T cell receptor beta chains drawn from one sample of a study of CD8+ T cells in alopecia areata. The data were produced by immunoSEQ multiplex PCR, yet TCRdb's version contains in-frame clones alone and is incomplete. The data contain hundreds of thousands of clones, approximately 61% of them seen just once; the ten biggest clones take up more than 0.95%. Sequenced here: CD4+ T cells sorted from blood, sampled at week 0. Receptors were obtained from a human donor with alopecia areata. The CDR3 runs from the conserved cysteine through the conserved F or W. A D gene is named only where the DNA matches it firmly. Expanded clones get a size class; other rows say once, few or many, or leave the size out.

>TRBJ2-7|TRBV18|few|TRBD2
TGTGCCAGCTCAGTAATGTCGGGACTAGCGGCCTACGAGCAGTACTTC
CASSVMSGLAAYEQYF
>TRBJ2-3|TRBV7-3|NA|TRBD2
TGTGCCAGCAGCATGACTAGCGGCACATTCGATACGCAGTATTTT
CASSMTSGTFDTQYF
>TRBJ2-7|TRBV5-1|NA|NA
TGCGCCAGCAGCGCGGACACCTTCTACGAGCAGTACTTC
CASSADTFYEQYF
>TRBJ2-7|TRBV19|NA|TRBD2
TGTGCCAGTAGTCCTAGCGGGGGATACGAGCAGTACTTC
CASSPSGGYEQYF
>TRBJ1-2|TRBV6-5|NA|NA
TGTGCCAGCAGTTACAGCACAGATTATGGCTACACCTTC
CASSYSTDYGYTF
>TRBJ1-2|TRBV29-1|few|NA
TGCAGCGCCCCTGGGACGGTGGCGCCTGGCTACACCTTC
CSAPGTVAPGYTF
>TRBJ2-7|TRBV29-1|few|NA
TGCAGCGCCGGGAGACAGCACGACGAGCAGTACTTC
CSAGRQHDEQYF
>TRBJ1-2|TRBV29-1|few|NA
TGCAGCGTTTCCAACTATGGCTACACCTTC
CSVSNYGYTF
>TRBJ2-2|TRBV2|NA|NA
TGTGCCAGCAGTGGACAGCTCGGGGAGCTGTTTTTT
CASSGQLGELFF
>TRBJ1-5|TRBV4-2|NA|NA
TGTGCCAGCAGCCAAGATCAGGGGAATCAGCCCCAGCATTTT
CASSQDQGNQPQHF
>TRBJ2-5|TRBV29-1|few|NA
TGCAGCGTTGACACGACGACCGAGACCCAGTACTTC
CSVDTTTETQYF
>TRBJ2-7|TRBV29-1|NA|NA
TGCAGCGCTCGGAGGGGAGACGGCGGCTACGAGCAGTACTTC
CSARRGDGGYEQYF
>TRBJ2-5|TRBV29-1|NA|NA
TGCAGCGTTGTTGGGGAGGCCCAGTACTTC
CSVVGEAQYF
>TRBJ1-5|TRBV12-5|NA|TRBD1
TGTGCTAGTGGTCTCACGACAGGGATTAGCAATCAGCCCCAGCATTTT
CASGLTTGISNQPQHF
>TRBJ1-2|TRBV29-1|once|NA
TGCAGCGCGGACTCGAACCGAGTGTCGACCTTC
CSADSNRVSTF
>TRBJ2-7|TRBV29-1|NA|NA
TGCAGCGTTGGGGTCGGGTCCTCCTACGAGCAGTACTTC
CSVGVGSSYEQYF
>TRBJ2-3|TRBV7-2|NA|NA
TGTGCCAGCAGCTTAGTATCAGGGACAGATACGCAGTATTTT
CASSLVSGTDTQYF
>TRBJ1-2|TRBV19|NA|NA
TGTGCCAGTAGTATAGGGCGCCGCGCTGGCTACACCTTC
CASSIGRRAGYTF
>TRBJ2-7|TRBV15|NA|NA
TGTGCCACCAGCAGAGATCCGGACCCCTCCTACGAGCAGTACTTC
CATSRDPDPSYEQYF
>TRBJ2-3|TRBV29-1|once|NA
TGCAGCGCACCGCCTTCGGCTAGCACAGATACGCAGTATTTT
CSAPPSASTDTQYF
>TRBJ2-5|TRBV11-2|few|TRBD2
TGTGCCAGCAGCTTATTAGCGGGACAAGAGACCCAGTACTTC
CASSLLAGQETQYF
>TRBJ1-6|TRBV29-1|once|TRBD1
TGCAGCGTTGGGGGACAGCAGAATTCACCCCTCCACTTT
CSVGGQQNSPLHF
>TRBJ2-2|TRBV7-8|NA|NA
TGTGCCAGCAGCTTAGTAGAAACCGGGGAGCTGTTTTTT
CASSLVETGELFF
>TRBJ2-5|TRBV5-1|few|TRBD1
TGCGCCAGCAGCCGAGGGACAGGGGGCCAAGAGACCCAGTACTTC
CASSRGTGGQETQYF
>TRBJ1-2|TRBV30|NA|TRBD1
TGTGCCTGGAGTGGACAGGGGGCGAGTGGCTACACCTTC
CAWSGQGASGYTF
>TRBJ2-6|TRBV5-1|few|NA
TGCGCCAGCACTCGCCTAGGGGGCTCTGGGGCCAACGTCCTGACTTTC
CASTRLGGSGANVLTF
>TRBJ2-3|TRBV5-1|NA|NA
TGCGCCAGCAGCTTGCGAGGGGTGGACACAGATACGCAGTATTTT
CASSLRGVDTDTQYF
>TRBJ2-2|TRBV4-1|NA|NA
TGCGCCAGCAGCCAAGGCAGACACACCGGGGAGCTGTTTTTT
CASSQGRHTGELFF
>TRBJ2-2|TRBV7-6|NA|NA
TGTGCCAGCAGCTTGGCCCGGTTTGTGGCGAACACCGGGGAGCTGTTTTTT
CASSLARFVANTGELFF
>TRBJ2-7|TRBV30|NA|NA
TGTGCCTTCCGGGACAACTCCTACGAGCAGTACTTC
CAFRDNSYEQYF
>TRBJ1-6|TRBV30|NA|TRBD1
TGTGCCACGGGACAGGGGAATTCACCCCTCCACTTT
CATGQGNSPLHF
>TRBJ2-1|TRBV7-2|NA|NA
TGTGCCAGCAGCTTAGGGGCGCGGGCCGGGCACAATGAGCAGTTCTTC
CASSLGARAGHNEQFF
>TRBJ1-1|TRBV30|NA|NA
TGTGCCTGGAGTGTAGGACAACTGAACACTGAAGCTTTCTTT
CAWSVGQLNTEAFF
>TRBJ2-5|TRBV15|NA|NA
TGTGCCACCAGCACAGTGGATTTGGATCAAAAGCAAGAGACCCAGTACTTC
CATSTVDLDQKQETQYF
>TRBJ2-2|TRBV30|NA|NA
TGTGCCTGGAGTGTGGGCCCCTTCACCGGGGAGCTGTTTTTT
CAWSVGPFTGELFF
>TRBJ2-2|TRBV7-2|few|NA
TGTGCCAGCAGCCCCTATACCGGGGAGCTGTTTTTT
CASSPYTGELFF
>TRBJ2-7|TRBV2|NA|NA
TGTGCCAGCAGTGACAGGGACTACGAGCAGTACTTC
CASSDRDYEQYF
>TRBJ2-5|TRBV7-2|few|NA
TGTGCCAGCAGCTTCAGTTGGGGGGGCGGACAAGAGACCCAGTACTTC
CASSFSWGGGQETQYF
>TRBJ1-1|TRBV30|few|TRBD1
TGTGCCTGGAAGGTCAGGGGGGACACTGAAGCTTTCTTT
CAWKVRGDTEAFF
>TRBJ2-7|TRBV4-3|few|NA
TGCGCCAGCAGCCAAGAAATGGGGGACTACGAGCAGTACTTC
CASSQEMGDYEQYF
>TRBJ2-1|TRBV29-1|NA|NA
TGCAGCGTCGAAAATCGACTTAACAATGAGCAGTTCTTC
CSVENRLNNEQFF
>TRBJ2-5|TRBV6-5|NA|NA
TGTGCCAGCTATCAGACGCAAGAGACCCAGTACTTC
CASYQTQETQYF
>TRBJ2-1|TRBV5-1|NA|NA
TGCGCCAGCAGCGACTGGCCTAGGGGGTACAATGAGCAGTTCTTC
CASSDWPRGYNEQFF
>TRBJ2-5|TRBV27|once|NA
TGTGCCAGCAGTCTAGGTCCGGGACAATCGTACCAAGAGACCCAGTACTTC
CASSLGPGQSYQETQYF
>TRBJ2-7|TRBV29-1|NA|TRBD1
TGCAGTGCGAGAGGGGGCGGTGGAAACTACGAGCAGTACTTC
CSARGGGGNYEQYF
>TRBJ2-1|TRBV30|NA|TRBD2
TGTGCCTGGAGTGTAAGACGGACTAGCGGGGTTGTCCGCTCCTACAATGAGCAGTTCTTC
CAWSVRRTSGVVRSYNEQFF
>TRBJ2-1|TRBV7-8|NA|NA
TGTGCCAGCAGCTCCTCACAGGGTTACAATGAGCAGTTCTTC
CASSSSQGYNEQFF
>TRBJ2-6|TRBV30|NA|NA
TGTGCCTGGAGTGTACAGGGCTCTGGGGCCAACGTCCTGACTTTC
CAWSVQGSGANVLTF
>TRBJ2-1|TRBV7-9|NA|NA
TGTGCCAGCAGCTTGAACATTAATGAGCAGTTCTTC
CASSLNINEQFF
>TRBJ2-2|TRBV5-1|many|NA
TGCGCCAGCAGCTTGGATGGGGGCGCGAGCACCGGGGAGCTGTTTTTT
CASSLDGGASTGELFF
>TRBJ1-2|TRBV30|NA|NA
TGTGCCTGGTATCCCTCGGATGGCTACACCTTC
CAWYPSDGYTF